This paragraph covers one T cell receptor (beta chain) sequence. Antigen: not known. The CDR3 totals 18 residues. The germline V gene has CDR1 SGHNT and CDR2 YENEEA. V gave up 8 bases and J gave up 2 bases; unmatched junction bases: 21. Using immunoSEQ multiplex PCR, the repertoire was profiled, and TCRdb retains in-frame clones only, with some absent. The top ten hold 5.7% of the sample, which has about 350,000 clones, roughly 92% seen once. This specimen belongs to a study of brain T cells in children with intractable seizures. Overall study results and limits: Pre-surgery blood may have been undersampled, hiding some clones. Only CDR3 sequence similarity suggested viral specificity, without known HCMV serostatus.

The time point: blood from clinic visit 5 months post-surgery; TSC patient then seizure free. Only cases whose brain tissue showed the highest T cell transcript signatures were sequenced. Pre-surgery treatment included at least one anti-epileptic drug. Material: peripheral blood, obtained about 5 months after surgery. V usage is TRBV11-3 and J usage is TRBJ2-7; 7 bases fit TRBD1. The sequence derives from a boy in the first two years of life with tuberous sclerosis and intractable seizures. The CDR3 bases are TGTGCCAGCGGATTGACAGGGTCTGGGGCCCCGGGACCCTACGAGCAGTACTTC. Encoded protein: CASGLTGSGAPGPYEQYF. The variable domain in full, with the rest retrieved from reference TRBV11-3 and TRBJ2-7, is EAGVVQSPRYKIIEKKQPVAFWCNPISGHNTLYWYLQNLGQGPELLIRYENEEAVDDSQLPKDRFSAERLKGVDSTLKIQPAELGDSAVYLCASGLTGSGAPGPYEQYFGPGTRLTVT.